The text below deals with one T cell receptor (beta chain). Its specificity is unknown. The authors ran a second PCR of roughly 6 to 12 cycles using a sample-barcoded 5' primer and a J-beta primer mix. Every cDNA was tagged by a template-switch adaptor with 12 random nucleotides. TCRdb re-called the 5' RACE reads with MiXCR, one entry per CDR3 protein. This table has about 640,000 distinct CDR3 sequences, roughly 58% appearing once. The data stem from a study of blood T cells in healthy people across ages. Germline V gene sequence: CDR1 SGHAT, CDR2 FQNNGV. V was trimmed by 5 bases and J by 5 bases, leaving 24 bases between them. This CDR3 has 17 residues. Each individual donor underwent a draw of around 9.8 milliliters of peripheral blood. The study's findings and limits: The study found more naive CD4+ cells and higher diversity in long-lived than aged donors. Per million T cells, TCR beta diversity dropped about linearly as age rose.

The chain carries TRBV11-2 and TRBJ2-5; D is perhaps TRBD1 or TRBD2 (6 bases each). The sequenced sample was blood. The TCR sequence derives from a man in his sixties in good health. The CDR3 DNA sequence: TGTGCCAGCAGCAAATATACCGGGACACAAAGCGGGGAGACCCAGTACTTC. It is translated as CASSKYTGTQSGETQYF.